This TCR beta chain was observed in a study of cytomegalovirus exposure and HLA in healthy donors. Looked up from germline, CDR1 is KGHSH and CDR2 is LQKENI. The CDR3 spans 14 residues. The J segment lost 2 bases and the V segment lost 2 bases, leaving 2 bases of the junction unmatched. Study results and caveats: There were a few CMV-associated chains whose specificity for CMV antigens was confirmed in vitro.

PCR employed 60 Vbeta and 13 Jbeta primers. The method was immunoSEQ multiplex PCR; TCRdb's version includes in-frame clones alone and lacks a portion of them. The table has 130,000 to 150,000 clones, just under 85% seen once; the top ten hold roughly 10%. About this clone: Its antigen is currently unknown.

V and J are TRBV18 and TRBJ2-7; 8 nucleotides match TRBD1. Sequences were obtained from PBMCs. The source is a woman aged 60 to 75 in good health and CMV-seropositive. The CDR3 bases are TGTGCCAGCTCACCAGGACAGGGCCCCTACGAGCAGTACTTC. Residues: CASSPGQGPYEQYF.